This is a list of T cell receptor beta chains from one sample in a study of cytomegalovirus exposure and HLA in healthy donors. TCRdb keeps only in-frame clones here, not all; method: immunoSEQ multiplex PCR. The top ten clones hold approximately 10% of a sample with about 170,000 clones, around nine tenths of them seen once. Sequencing input: PBMCs. The receptors stem from a woman under 30 in good health and CMV-seropositive. Both conserved end residues are part of each CDR3. Expanded clones get a size class; other rows say once, few or many, or leave the size out.

>TRBV28|-|TRBJ2-1
CASRSSGKGINNEQFF
>TRBV2|-|TRBJ1-3
CASSNGGFAGNTIYF
>TRBV5-1|-|TRBJ2-7
CASSTRQGSYEQYF
>TRBV4-2|-|TRBJ2-7
CASSPATSGSYEQYF
>TRBV10-3|-|TRBJ1-1
CAISDGLMNTEAFF
>TRBV10-3|-|TRBJ2-7
CAIRGTSGSSHEQYF
>TRBV10-2|-|TRBJ1-4
CASSRQGREKLFF
>TRBV7-2|-|TRBJ2-1
CASRTDGYNEQFF
>TRBV13|once|TRBJ1-2
CASSATGVDYGYTF
>TRBV6-5|-|TRBJ2-5
CASSPAGHQETQYF
>TRBV7-9|few|TRBJ2-7
CASSLPAGAPYEQYF
>TRBV29-1|-|TRBJ1-2
CSVEQRGTNYGYTF
>TRBV28|-|TRBJ2-3
CASSLPGSGDTQYF
>TRBV29-1|-|TRBJ1-1
CSVRGRLNTEAFF
>TRBV15|-|TRBJ2-7
CATSSSTSGRFHEQYF
>TRBV7-2|-|TRBJ2-6
CASSLGTGTILTF
>TRBV7-9|-|TRBJ2-1
CASSLTLQASSYNEQFF
>TRBV19|-|TRBJ2-1
CASSRMENNEQFF
>TRBV29-1|-|TRBJ2-5
CSVAGDREFQETQYF
>TRBV30|-|TRBJ2-5
CAWKGGRADSETQYF
>TRBV30|few|TRBJ1-2
CAWVGGSNYGYTF
>TRBV6-1|-|TRBJ1-5
CASSEVVTGINQPQHF
>TRBV2|-|TRBJ2-1
CAGGELAGVEQFF
>TRBV11-3|-|TRBJ2-3
CASTTGLAGRDTQYF
>TRBV9|-|TRBJ2-3
CASSVGTSGRAPYF
>TRBV9|-|TRBJ1-3
CASSVDSSGNTIYF
>TRBV19|-|TRBJ1-2
CASSAPGGAAVLVNYGYTF
>TRBV7-2|-|TRBJ2-1
CASSRLAGGPHEQFF
>TRBV5-1|-|TRBJ2-1
CASSLQAKHNEQFF
>TRBV5-1|-|TRBJ2-7
CASSSATGEQYF
>TRBV7-2|-|TRBJ2-7
CASSLDQNYEQYF
>TRBV9|-|TRBJ2-3
CASSVVEGSTDTQYF
>TRBV19|many|TRBJ1-2
CASSIGLNYGYTF